The rows below give T cell receptor beta chains drawn from one sample of a study of blood T cell repertoires in COVID-19. Here immunoSEQ multiplex PCR was the method, and the copy in TCRdb shows in-frame clones only, minus some. The sample includes 95,000 to 150,000 clones, over 55% of them seen just once. The sequenced sample consisted of peripheral blood. These receptor sequences come from a woman in her seventies with acute or convalescent COVID-19. Both conserved end residues are part of each CDR3. D genes are given only for firm matches. For some rows the clone size is stated as once, few or many, or as a class when expanded; others skip it.

D gene: TRBD1
V gene: TRBV6-1
clone size: .
J gene: TRBJ2-7
CDR3 DNA: TGTGCCAGCAGTGATAATACAGGGGCTAGCTACGAGCAGTACTTC
CDR3 protein: CASSDNTGASYEQYF

D gene: TRBD1
V gene: TRBV5-6
clone size: .
J gene: TRBJ2-1
CDR3 DNA: TGTGCCAGCAGCTTGGGGAGGACAGGGGGGAATGAGCAGTTCTTC
CDR3 protein: CASSLGRTGGNEQFF

D gene: .
V gene: TRBV12-2
clone size: .
J gene: TRBJ1-5
CDR3 DNA: TGTGCAAGTCGCTTAGTAACACATAGCAATCAGCCCCAGCATTTT
CDR3 protein: CASRLVTHSNQPQHF

D gene: .
V gene: TRBV9
clone size: .
J gene: TRBJ1-4
CDR3 DNA: TGTGCCAGCAGCCTCAGAGCGGGGAGGACTAATGAAAAACTGTTTTTT
CDR3 protein: CASSLRAGRTNEKLFF

D gene: .
V gene: TRBV18
clone size: few
J gene: TRBJ2-7
CDR3 DNA: TGTGCCAGCTCACCGGGGGCAGGGAGCGAGCAGTACTTC
CDR3 protein: CASSPGAGSEQYF

D gene: .
V gene: TRBV29-1
clone size: .
J gene: TRBJ1-2
CDR3 DNA: TGCAGCGTTGAAGTGGACTACCCCTATGGCTACACCTTC
CDR3 protein: CSVEVDYPYGYTF

D gene: .
V gene: TRBV6-1
clone size: .
J gene: TRBJ1-1
CDR3 DNA: TGTGCCAGCAGCGAAGGGGGGCGCACTGAAGCTTTCTTT
CDR3 protein: CASSEGGRTEAFF

D gene: TRBD1
V gene: TRBV9
clone size: few
J gene: TRBJ1-3
CDR3 DNA: TGTGCCAGCAGCACAGGGGTTAGAGGAAACACCATATATTTT
CDR3 protein: CASSTGVRGNTIYF

D gene: TRBD2
V gene: TRBV5-6
clone size: .
J gene: TRBJ2-1
CDR3 DNA: TGTGCCAGCAGCTCACGGGGACTAGGAGGAACTGAGCAGTTCTTC
CDR3 protein: CASSSRGLGGTEQFF

D gene: TRBD2
V gene: TRBV5-1
clone size: .
J gene: TRBJ2-7
CDR3 DNA: TGCGCCAGCAGCGACGCCGGGAGGGCTAATTCCTACGAGCAGTACTTC
CDR3 protein: CASSDAGRANSYEQYF

D gene: TRBD1
V gene: TRBV6-1
clone size: few
J gene: TRBJ1-1
CDR3 DNA: TGTGCCAGCAGTGAACAAGCTTTGGGCAGGGGGTACACTGAAGCTTTCTTT
CDR3 protein: CASSEQALGRGYTEAFF

D gene: .
V gene: TRBV19
clone size: .
J gene: TRBJ1-5
CDR3 DNA: TGTGCCAGCCGACCCCCCGACTTGACAGGAGTGCCCAATCAGCCCCAGCATTTT
CDR3 protein: CASRPPDLTGVPNQPQHF

D gene: TRBD2
V gene: TRBV7-2
clone size: .
J gene: TRBJ2-7
CDR3 DNA: TGTGCCAGCAGCTTAGATCGCGGGAGCTCCTACGAGCAGTACTTC
CDR3 protein: CASSLDRGSSYEQYF

D gene: .
V gene: TRBV7-3
clone size: .
J gene: TRBJ1-2
CDR3 DNA: TGTGCCAGCAGCTTAACGCCGGACAGCGATTATGGCTACACCTTC
CDR3 protein: CASSLTPDSDYGYTF

D gene: TRBD1
V gene: TRBV11-2
clone size: .
J gene: TRBJ2-7
CDR3 DNA: TGTGCCAGCAGTTCATCGACAGGGGTTTATAGCTCCTACGAGCAGTACTTC
CDR3 protein: CASSSSTGVYSSYEQYF

D gene: TRBD1
V gene: TRBV7-8
clone size: .
J gene: TRBJ1-2
CDR3 DNA: TGTGCCAGCAGCCCTTGGCAGGGGGCGTATAACTATGGCTACACCTTC
CDR3 protein: CASSPWQGAYNYGYTF

D gene: TRBD1
V gene: TRBV28
clone size: .
J gene: TRBJ2-7
CDR3 DNA: TGTGCCAGCAGTTTAGCCGGGACAGGGAGAGGCGAGCAGTACTTC
CDR3 protein: CASSLAGTGRGEQYF

D gene: TRBD2
V gene: TRBV13
clone size: .
J gene: TRBJ2-5
CDR3 DNA: TGTGCCAGCAGCTTAGGACTAGCGGGAGGATTGGAGACCCAGTACTTC
CDR3 protein: CASSLGLAGGLETQYF

D gene: .
V gene: TRBV7-2
clone size: .
J gene: TRBJ1-2
CDR3 DNA: TGTGCCAGCAGGAAACCCGCGCGGTACGACGGGGGCTACACCTTC
CDR3 protein: CASRKPARYDGGYTF

D gene: .
V gene: TRBV27
clone size: .
J gene: TRBJ1-6
CDR3 DNA: TGTGCCAGCAAAATTGATCGGGGCAGGGGAAATTCACCCCTCCACTTT
CDR3 protein: CASKIDRGRGNSPLHF

D gene: TRBD1
V gene: TRBV5-6
clone size: few
J gene: TRBJ1-2
CDR3 DNA: TGTGCCAGCAGCTCGGACAGGGGGGATGGCTACACCTTC
CDR3 protein: CASSSDRGDGYTF

D gene: TRBD2
V gene: TRBV6-2/TRBV6-3
clone size: .
J gene: TRBJ2-3
CDR3 DNA: TGTGCCAGCAGCCCACGTAGGACTAGCGGGAGAGCAGATACGCAGTATTTT
CDR3 protein: CASSPRRTSGRADTQYF

D gene: .
V gene: TRBV19
clone size: .
J gene: TRBJ2-5
CDR3 DNA: TGTGCCAGCCGACAGGCAGGGGAGACCCAGTACTTC
CDR3 protein: CASRQAGETQYF

D gene: .
V gene: TRBV4-1
clone size: .
J gene: TRBJ1-2
CDR3 DNA: TGCGCCAGCAGCCAAGGGTCAGGATTCTATGGCTACACCTTC
CDR3 protein: CASSQGSGFYGYTF

D gene: .
V gene: TRBV5-1
clone size: .
J gene: TRBJ2-1
CDR3 DNA: TGCGCCAGCCGCACCACGGGGGGCATAAATGAGCAGTTCTTC
CDR3 protein: CASRTTGGINEQFF

D gene: TRBD2
V gene: TRBV5-4
clone size: .
J gene: TRBJ2-1
CDR3 DNA: TGTGCCAGCAGCTCAGGACTAGCGGGACCCAATGAGCAGTTCTTC
CDR3 protein: CASSSGLAGPNEQFF

D gene: .
V gene: TRBV12-3/TRBV12-4
clone size: .
J gene: TRBJ2-7
CDR3 DNA: TGTGCCAGCAGTTCGGACAACTCCTACGAGCAGTACTTC
CDR3 protein: CASSSDNSYEQYF

D gene: .
V gene: TRBV7-9
clone size: .
J gene: TRBJ1-5
CDR3 DNA: TGTGCCAGCAGCTTAACGGTCCGCCAGCCCCAGCATTTT
CDR3 protein: CASSLTVRQPQHF

D gene: .
V gene: TRBV28
clone size: .
J gene: TRBJ1-5
CDR3 DNA: TGTGCCTGCGGACAGTCCAATCAGCCCCAGCATTTT
CDR3 protein: CACGQSNQPQHF

D gene: TRBD1
V gene: TRBV7-9
clone size: once
J gene: TRBJ2-7
CDR3 DNA: TGTGCCAGCAGCATCACAGCCCCGAGCCGGGACAGGGTCTCCTACGAGCAGTACTTC
CDR3 protein: CASSITAPSRDRVSYEQYF

D gene: .
V gene: TRBV28
clone size: .
J gene: TRBJ1-6
CDR3 DNA: TGTGCCAGCACGGAGTCGGGGTCCTATAATTCACCCCTCCACTTT
CDR3 protein: CASTESGSYNSPLHF

D gene: .
V gene: TRBV3-1/TRBV3-2
clone size: once
J gene: TRBJ2-1
CDR3 DNA: TGTGCCAGCAGCCCCCCCCGGCAGCGGTACAATGAGCAGTTCTTC
CDR3 protein: CASSPPRQRYNEQFF

D gene: .
V gene: TRBV29-1
clone size: .
J gene: TRBJ2-4
CDR3 DNA: TGCAGCGTTGAGGGGCTATCCAAGGACAAAAACATTCAGTACTTC
CDR3 protein: CSVEGLSKDKNIQYF

D gene: .
V gene: TRBV19
clone size: once
J gene: TRBJ2-2
CDR3 DNA: TGTGCCAGTAGTCGGACAGCAAACACCGGGGAGCTGTTTTTT
CDR3 protein: CASSRTANTGELFF

D gene: .
V gene: TRBV28
clone size: .
J gene: TRBJ1-5
CDR3 DNA: TGTGCCAGCAGCCCTCGGACTAAGAATCAGCCCCAGCATTTT
CDR3 protein: CASSPRTKNQPQHF

D gene: TRBD1
V gene: TRBV25-1
clone size: .
J gene: TRBJ1-2
CDR3 DNA: TGTGCCAGCAGCCCGGACAGGGTTGGCTACACCTTC
CDR3 protein: CASSPDRVGYTF

D gene: TRBD1
V gene: TRBV7-9
clone size: few
J gene: TRBJ2-1
CDR3 DNA: TGTGCCAGCAGCCGGGACAGGGGGCGTCGGGATGAGCAGTTCTTC
CDR3 protein: CASSRDRGRRDEQFF

D gene: .
V gene: TRBV2
clone size: .
J gene: TRBJ1-5
CDR3 DNA: TGTGCCAGCAGTGCAGGGTCAGGCAATCAGCCCCAGCATTTT
CDR3 protein: CASSAGSGNQPQHF

D gene: .
V gene: TRBV18
clone size: .
J gene: TRBJ2-5
CDR3 DNA: TGTGCCAGCTCACTACAACAGGGCGTAGGGGGAGAGACCCAGTACTTC
CDR3 protein: CASSLQQGVGGETQYF

D gene: TRBD1
V gene: TRBV19
clone size: .
J gene: TRBJ1-2
CDR3 DNA: TGTGCCAGTAGTCTCCCGGGACAGGTGTGGTATGGCTACACCTTC
CDR3 protein: CASSLPGQVWYGYTF

D gene: .
V gene: TRBV9
clone size: .
J gene: TRBJ2-3
CDR3 DNA: TGTGCCAGCAGCGTAGAGGGGGGCACAGATACGCAGTATTTT
CDR3 protein: CASSVEGGTDTQYF

D gene: .
V gene: TRBV7-9
clone size: .
J gene: TRBJ1-1
CDR3 DNA: TGTGCCAGCAGCTTAGTCGGTTTCTACGCTGAAGCTTTCTTT
CDR3 protein: CASSLVGFYAEAFF

D gene: .
V gene: TRBV19
clone size: .
J gene: TRBJ1-3
CDR3 DNA: TGTGCCAGTAGTATCCAACGACAAGCCGGAAACACCATATATTTT
CDR3 protein: CASSIQRQAGNTIYF

D gene: TRBD2
V gene: TRBV6-5
clone size: .
J gene: TRBJ2-1
CDR3 DNA: TGTGCCAGTAGCGGGGTAACCGTGAGGGGTGAGCAGTTCTTC
CDR3 protein: CASSGVTVRGEQFF

D gene: .
V gene: TRBV12-5
clone size: .
J gene: TRBJ1-1
CDR3 DNA: TGTGCTAGTGGCCTTGCGGGGGGAAGGACTGAAGCTTTCTTT
CDR3 protein: CASGLAGGRTEAFF

D gene: TRBD1
V gene: TRBV19
clone size: once
J gene: TRBJ1-1
CDR3 DNA: TGTGCCAGTAGGAGGGGGCAGGGGGGCACTGAAGCTTTCTTT
CDR3 protein: CASRRGQGGTEAFF

D gene: .
V gene: TRBV10-3
clone size: many
J gene: TRBJ1-6
CDR3 DNA: TGTGCCATCAGGGACAGCCTTTATAATTCACCCCTCCACTTT
CDR3 protein: CAIRDSLYNSPLHF

D gene: .
V gene: TRBV19
clone size: .
J gene: TRBJ2-2
CDR3 DNA: TGTGCCAGTAGTATCAGGTTCCGGACAGTCTTTAGCGGGGAGCTGTTTTTT
CDR3 protein: CASSIRFRTVFSGELFF